This T cell receptor (beta chain) was sequenced during a study of CD8+ T cells in alopecia areata. Study details: Treated patients were dosed with oral tofacitinib, taking 5 to 10 mg twice daily. Severity in treated patients was scored by percentage of scalp area affected. The study, taken as a whole, reports: Persistence of many expanded lesional clones was seen in scalp and blood during tofacitinib.

As to this clone: Its antigen remains unknown.

The treatment here: oral pan-JAK inhibitor, 5-10 mg twice daily. Deletions cut 0 bases from V and 1 base from J, with 17 bases between. Looked up from germline, CDR1 is SGHRS and CDR2 is YFSETQ. The CDR3 is 19 amino acids. Extracted RNA was reverse transcribed into cDNA, the sequencing template. The data were produced by immunoSEQ multiplex PCR, yet TCRdb's version contains in-frame clones alone and is incomplete. There are about 120,000 clones in the sample; 53% occur only once, and 0.45% to 0.5% lies in the top ten. The rearrangement uses TRBV5-1 and TRBJ2-6, with TRBD2 as a possible D gene (5 bases). The source is a human donor with alopecia areata. This specimen was CD4+ T cells sorted from blood, taken at week 4, from a patient treated with tofacitinib. CDR3 residues: CASSLAAGNPISGANVLTF. In DNA form, the CDR3 reads TGCGCCAGCAGCTTGGCCGCCGGGAACCCCATATCTGGGGCCAACGTCCTGACTTTC. The variable domain in full, completed from reference TRBV5-1 and TRBJ2-6, reads KAGVTQTPRYLIKTRGQQVTLSCSPISGHRSVSWYQQTPGQGLQFLFEYFSETQRNKGNFPGRFSGRQFSNSRSEMNVSTLELGDSALYLCASSLAAGNPISGANVLTFGAGSRLTVL.